This TCR beta chain was obtained from a study of blood T cells in healthy people across ages. Then a second PCR, running about 6 to 12 cycles, was carried out with a sample-barcoded 5' primer and a J-beta primer mix. TCRdb re-called the 5' RACE reads through MiXCR, storing one row per CDR3 protein. The data contain approximately 780,000 distinct CDR3 sequences, roughly 24% of them singletons. Total RNA was extracted at no less than 6 micrograms per sample. Only one count was recorded for this clonotype. The length of the CDR3 is 15 residues. Trimming took 5 bases from V and 2 from J; bases not matched to a gene: 6. CDR1 and CDR2 from the germline V gene are SEHNR and FQNEAQ (reference sequence). The same specimen was also included in a second study, on T cells of mothers and their children. From that report: Versus unrelated pairs, overlap was slightly higher in related mother-child pairs, without reaching significance.

What was sequenced was blood. This TCR came from a boy between 10 and 17 years old in good health. The chain recombines TRBV7-9 with TRBJ1-2; 9 bases agree with TRBD1. The CDR3 DNA is TGTGCCAGCAGCCGTGGACAGGGGAGCAACTATGGCTACACCTTC. It is translated as CASSRGQGSNYGYTF.